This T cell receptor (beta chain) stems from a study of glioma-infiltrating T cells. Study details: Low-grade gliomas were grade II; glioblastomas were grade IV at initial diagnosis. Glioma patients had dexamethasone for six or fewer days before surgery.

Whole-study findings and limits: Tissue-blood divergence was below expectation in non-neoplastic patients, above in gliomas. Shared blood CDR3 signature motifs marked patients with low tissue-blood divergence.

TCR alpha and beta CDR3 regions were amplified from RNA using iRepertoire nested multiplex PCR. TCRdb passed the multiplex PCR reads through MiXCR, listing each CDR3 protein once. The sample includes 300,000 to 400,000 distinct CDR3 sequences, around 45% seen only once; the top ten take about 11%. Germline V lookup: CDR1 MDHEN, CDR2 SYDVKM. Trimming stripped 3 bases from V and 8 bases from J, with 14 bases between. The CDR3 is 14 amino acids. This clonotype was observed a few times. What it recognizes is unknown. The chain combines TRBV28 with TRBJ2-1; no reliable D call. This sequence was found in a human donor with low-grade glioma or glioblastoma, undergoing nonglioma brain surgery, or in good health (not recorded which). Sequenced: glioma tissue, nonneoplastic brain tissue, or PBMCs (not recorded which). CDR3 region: CASSLPGPAHEQFF. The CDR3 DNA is TGTGCCAGCAGTTTGCCGGGTCCGGCCCATGAGCAGTTCTTC.